These T cell receptor beta chains were read from a single sample in a study of T cell repertoires in cytomegalovirus infection. Antigen specificity for these receptors is unknown. One entry per CDR3 protein results from TCRdb running MiXCR on the reads. This repertoire shows a few hundred thousand distinct CDR3 sequences, about 40% found once; its top ten account for about 48%. Source: cultured PBMCs, taken from culture after CMV antigen stimulation. Receptors were obtained from a human donor in good health (CMV status not recorded). Some clones in this sample may be carry-over from other donors' samples. Each CDR3 is given with its conserved first and last residue. The D gene is left open where the match is weak. The listing skips clone size in some rows; elsewhere it reads once, few, many or a size class.

D gene | J gene | V gene | clone size | CDR3 protein | CDR3 DNA
TRBD1 | TRBJ1-1 | TRBV7-2 | - | CASRDRGQYTEAFF | TGTGCCAGCAGAGATAGGGGACAGTACACTGAAGCTTTCTTT
- | TRBJ2-2 | TRBV19 | - | CASSIVFFIMGAEGELFF | TGTGCCAGTAGTATAGTTTTCTTCATTATGGGGGCCGAAGGGGAGCTGTTTTTT
- | TRBJ1-6 | TRBV20-1 | once | CSASPDRGSPLHF | TGCAGTGCTAGCCCGGACCGGGGTTCACCCCTCCACTTT
- | TRBJ2-5 | TRBV7-2 | - | CASSLWQRETQYF | TGTGCCAGCAGCTTATGGCAGAGGGAGACCCAGTACTTC
- | TRBJ1-1 | TRBV7-9 | few | CASKEQLNTEAFF | TGTGCCAGCAAGGAGCAGTTGAACACTGAAGCTTTCTTT
- | TRBJ1-3 | TRBV6-2/TRBV6-3 | - | CASSPASVRSGNTIYF | TGTGCCAGCAGCCCCGCTTCCGTCCGCTCTGGAAACACCATATATTTT
TRBD1 | TRBJ2-2 | TRBV25-1 | few | CASSELPSGTVNTGELFF | TGTGCCAGCAGTGAGCTACCTTCCGGGACAGTAAACACCGGGGAGCTGTTTTTT
TRBD2 | TRBJ2-2 | TRBV7-2 | many | CASRRLAGGFAGELFF | TGTGCCAGCAGAAGACTAGCGGGAGGATTTGCCGGGGAGCTGTTTTTT
- | TRBJ2-7 | TRBV7-6 | - | CASSLMRDQGRDRQYF | TGTGCCAGCAGCTTAATGCGGGACCAGGGTCGTGATCGGCAGTACTTC
TRBD1 | TRBJ2-2 | TRBV5-4 | - | CASSSPPGQMNTGELFF | TGTGCCAGCAGCTCGCCCCCGGGACAGATGAACACCGGGGAGCTGTTTTTT
TRBD2 | TRBJ2-5 | TRBV7-2 | few | CASSLYGLAGGPWETQYF | TGTGCCAGCAGCTTATACGGACTAGCGGGGGGGCCATGGGAGACCCAGTACTTC
- | TRBJ2-5 | TRBV7-2 | few | CASSIGPLKTQYF | TGTGCCAGCAGCATCGGACCCCTAAAGACCCAGTACTTC
- | TRBJ1-2 | TRBV20-1 | - | CSAETRGTEGYTF | TGCAGTGCCGAAACTAGGGGGACCGAGGGCTACACCTTC
- | TRBJ2-2 | TRBV4-1 | - | CASSQGWNWGTGELFF | TGCGCCAGCAGCCAAGGGTGGAACTGGGGGACCGGGGAGCTGTTTTTT
- | TRBJ2-7 | TRBV5-1 | - | CASSFRSGLRTEQYF | TGCGCCAGCAGCTTTCGGTCGGGACTCCGAACCGAGCAGTACTTC
- | TRBJ1-2 | TRBV12-3/TRBV12-4 | - | CASSLHRGGYTF | TGTGCCAGCAGTCTCCACCGGGGGGGCTACACCTTC
TRBD2 | TRBJ2-1 | TRBV12-3/TRBV12-4 | few | CASTPGTSPYNEQFF | TGTGCCAGCACCCCCGGGACTAGCCCCTACAATGAGCAGTTCTTC
TRBD1 | TRBJ1-4 | TRBV19 | few | CATRDRGREKLFF | TGTGCCACCCGGGACAGGGGAAGAGAAAAACTGTTTTTT